This T cell receptor beta chain was documented in a study of blood T cells in healthy people across ages. A J-beta primer mix and a sample-barcoded 5' primer were used in a second PCR of roughly 6 to 11 cycles. TCRdb redid the calling of the 5' RACE reads with MiXCR, one entry per CDR3 protein. The data show under 2,000,000 distinct CDR3 sequences, about 50% seen once. Trimming shortened V by 1 base and J by 0 bases, and 12 bases separated the two germline ends. From germline, CDR1 is SGHAT and CDR2 FQNNGV. The CDR3 extends over 17 amino acids. The clonotype originates from a woman in her 40s in good health. Sequencing was carried out using blood. The chain combines TRBV11-2 with TRBJ2-2, with D possibly being TRBD1 (6 bases). CDR3 nucleotides: TGTGCCAGCAGCTTAGTACAGGGATACCCGAACACCGGGGAGCTGTTTTTT. Amino acids: CASSLVQGYPNTGELFF.